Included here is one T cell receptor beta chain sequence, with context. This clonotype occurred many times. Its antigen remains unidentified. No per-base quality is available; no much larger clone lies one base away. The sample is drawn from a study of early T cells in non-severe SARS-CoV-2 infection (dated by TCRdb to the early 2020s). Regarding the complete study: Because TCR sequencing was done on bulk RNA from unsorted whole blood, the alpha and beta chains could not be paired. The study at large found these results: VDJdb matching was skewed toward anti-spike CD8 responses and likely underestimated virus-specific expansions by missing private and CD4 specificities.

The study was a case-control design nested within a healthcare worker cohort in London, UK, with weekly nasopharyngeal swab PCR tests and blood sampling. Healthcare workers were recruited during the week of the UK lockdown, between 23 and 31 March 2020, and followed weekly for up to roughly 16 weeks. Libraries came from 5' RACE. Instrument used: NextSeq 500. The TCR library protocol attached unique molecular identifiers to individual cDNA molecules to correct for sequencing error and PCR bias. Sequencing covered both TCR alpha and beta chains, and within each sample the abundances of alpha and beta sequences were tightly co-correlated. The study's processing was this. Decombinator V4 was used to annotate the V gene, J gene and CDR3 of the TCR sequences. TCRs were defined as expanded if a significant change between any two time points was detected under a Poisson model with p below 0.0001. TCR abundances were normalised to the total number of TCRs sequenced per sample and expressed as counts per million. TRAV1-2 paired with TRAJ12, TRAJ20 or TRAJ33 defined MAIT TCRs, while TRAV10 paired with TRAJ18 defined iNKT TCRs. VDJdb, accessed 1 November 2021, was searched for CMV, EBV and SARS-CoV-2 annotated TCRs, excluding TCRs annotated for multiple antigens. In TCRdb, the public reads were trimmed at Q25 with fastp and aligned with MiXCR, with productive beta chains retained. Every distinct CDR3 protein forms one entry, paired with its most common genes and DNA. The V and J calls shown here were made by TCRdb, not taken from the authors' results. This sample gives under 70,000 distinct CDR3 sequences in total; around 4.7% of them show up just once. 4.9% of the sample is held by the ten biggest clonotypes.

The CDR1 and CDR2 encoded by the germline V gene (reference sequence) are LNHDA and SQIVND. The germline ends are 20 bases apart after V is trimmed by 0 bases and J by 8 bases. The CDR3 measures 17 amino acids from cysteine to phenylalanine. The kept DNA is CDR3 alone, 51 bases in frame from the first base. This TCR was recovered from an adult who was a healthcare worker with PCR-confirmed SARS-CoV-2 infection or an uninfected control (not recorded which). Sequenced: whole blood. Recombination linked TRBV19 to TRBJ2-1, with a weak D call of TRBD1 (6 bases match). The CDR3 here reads CASSIDQQGSTYDEQFF. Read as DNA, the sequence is TGTGCCAGTAGTATAGATCAACAGGGTTCTACATATGATGAGCAGTTCTTC.